The rows below give T cell receptor beta chains drawn from one sample of a study of blood T cells in healthy people across ages. TCRdb called the 5' RACE reads again in MiXCR, with one record for every CDR3 protein. The sample carries about 800,000 distinct CDR3 sequences, around a quarter recorded once. This sample was shared with a second study, whose subject was T cells of mothers and their children.

Material: blood. All receptors come from a boy aged 5 to 17 in good health. CDR3s include the opening cysteine and the closing phenylalanine or tryptophan. A D gene is named only where the DNA matches it firmly. Rows give clone size only sometimes, using once, few, many, or a class for an expanded clone.

V	J	size	D	DNA	CDR3
TRBV7-2	TRBJ1-6	.	.	TGTGCCAGCAGCCCCGGACAGCATAATTCACCCCTCCACTTT	CASSPGQHNSPLHF
TRBV7-2	TRBJ2-5	few	.	TGTGCCAGCAGTTCACCGCCCGACATTCAAGAGACCCAGTACTTC	CASSSPPDIQETQYF
TRBV20-1	TRBJ2-7	.	.	TGCAGCGGCCGCTCGTCATTAACCTACGAGCAGTACTTC	CSGRSSLTYEQYF
TRBV9	TRBJ2-7	.	.	TGTGCCAGCAGCGTAGCGGAGGGAGGTGAGCAGTACTTC	CASSVAEGGEQYF
TRBV28	TRBJ2-5	.	TRBD1	TGTGCCAGCAGTATCCTCCCATCGACAGGGGGCCGGGAGACCCAGTACTTC	CASSILPSTGGRETQYF
TRBV20-1	TRBJ2-5	few	.	TGCAGTGCTAGAGATCCCAGCGGAAGCCAAGAGACCCAGTACTTC	CSARDPSGSQETQYF
TRBV14	TRBJ1-2	few	.	TGTGCCAGCAGAGCCACAGGGAAGGGCGACTATGGCTACACCTTC	CASRATGKGDYGYTF
TRBV12-3/TRBV12-4	TRBJ2-4	.	.	TGTGCCAGCAGTTTGATACAGGGAGCCAAAAACATTCAGTACTTC	CASSLIQGAKNIQYF
TRBV4-3	TRBJ2-7	few	TRBD2	TGCGCCAGCAGCCAAGCAGCGGGAGGGGACTACGAGCAGTACTTC	CASSQAAGGDYEQYF
TRBV6-5	TRBJ2-2	few	.	TGTGCCAGCAGTTACTCGCCAGGGGACACCGGGGAGCTGTTTTTT	CASSYSPGDTGELFF
TRBV7-2	TRBJ2-2	many	TRBD2	TGTGCCAGCAGACGCGGGGGGTCGTCCGGGGAGCTGTTTTTT	CASRRGGSSGELFF
TRBV29-1	TRBJ2-7	few	.	TGCAGCGTCAGCCATAGGGGCGAGCAGTACTTC	CSVSHRGEQYF
TRBV7-2	TRBJ2-6	few	.	TGTGCCAGCAGCTTAGGGCTCTCTGGGGCCAACGTCCTGACTTTC	CASSLGLSGANVLTF
TRBV9	TRBJ1-3	.	.	TGTGCCAGCAGCGTAATCGGGGCCGGGGACACCATATATTTT	CASSVIGAGDTIYF
TRBV6-2/TRBV6-3	TRBJ2-3	.	.	TGTGCCAGCAGTTCAAGTAAGACGCAGTATTTT	CASSSSKTQYF
TRBV5-1	TRBJ1-5	.	TRBD1	TGCGCCAGCAGCTTGGGGGACAGGGATCAGCCCCAGCATTTT	CASSLGDRDQPQHF
TRBV20-1	TRBJ2-3	few	.	TGCAGTGCTAGAGACGGCTATACAGATACGCAGTATTTT	CSARDGYTDTQYF